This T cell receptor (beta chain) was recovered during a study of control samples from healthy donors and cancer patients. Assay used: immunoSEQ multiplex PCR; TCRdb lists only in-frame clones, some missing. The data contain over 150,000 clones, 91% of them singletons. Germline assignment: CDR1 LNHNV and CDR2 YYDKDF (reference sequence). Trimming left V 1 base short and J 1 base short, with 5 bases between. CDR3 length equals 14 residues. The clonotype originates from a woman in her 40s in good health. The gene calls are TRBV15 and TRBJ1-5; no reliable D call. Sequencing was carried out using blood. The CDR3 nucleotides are TGTGCCACCAGCAGAGGAGGGAGCAATCAGCCCCAGCATTTT. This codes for CATSRGGSNQPQHF.